The T cell receptor (beta chain) described here comes from a study of T cells in Graves' hyperthyroidism and ophthalmopathy. In the case of this clonotype: The target antigen is unknown.

Diagnoses were made from clinical symptoms, serum measures (thyroxine and TRAb), thyroid ultrasound and orbital computed tomography. Study outcomes and limitations: Separation of ophthalmopathy from stable hyperthyroidism was achieved by a 13 V-J model. Ophthalmopathy prediction by the model preceded onset by a median 6.5 months.

Trimming removed 5 bases from V and 5 bases from J, with 16 bases in between. The CDR3 loop spans 15 amino acids. Germline CDR1 and CDR2: SEHNR and FQNEAQ (reference sequence). TCR beta CDR3 regions were amplified from RNA transcripts. HTBI primers were used for first-round RT-PCR of the TCR CDR3. Each CDR3 protein is one row after TCRdb ran MiXCR on the multiplex PCR reads. Of 550,000 to 600,000 distinct CDR3 sequences detected, 35% to 55% appear once; the ten largest clones hold roughly 19%. This receptor was obtained from an adult woman with Graves' disease, either hyperthyroidism or ophthalmopathy (not recorded which). The chain employs TRBV7-9 and TRBJ2-1, with D uncertain. The specimen was peripheral blood or thyroid tissue (not recorded which). CDR3 residues: CASSLISVAHNEQFF. CDR3 in DNA: TGTGCCAGCAGCCTTATATCGGTGGCCCACAATGAGCAGTTCTTC.